This paragraph covers one TCR beta chain sequence. Its matching antigen is unknown. These data belong to a study of T cell responses to AZD1222 COVID-19 vaccine. Study-level results: Spike-specific TCR breadth rose after two AZD1222 doses, and depth rose as well.

The CDR3 runs 11 residues. V shed 5 bases and J shed 10 bases, with 9 bases lying between them. Libraries were prepared by immunoSEQ multiplex PCR; TCRdb keeps only in-frame clonotypes and omits some of them. The sample contains 84,000 or so clones, around 90% of which appear only once. This chain links TRBV12-3 or TRBV12-4 with TRBJ2-1; D uncertain. Material: peripheral blood, obtained on day 0 of MenACWY control vaccination. This TCR was sampled from an adult in good health. The DNA for the CDR3 is TGTGCCAGCAGTACTGCGAGGGAGCAGTTCTTC. It is translated as CASSTAREQFF.